This T cell receptor (beta chain) is from a study of T cells in tuberculosis. At the level of the study: Sequenced TCRs come from CD1B-GMM tetramer-binding T cells. IGRA-negative adolescents, IGRA-positive adolescents with latent tuberculosis and adults with active tuberculosis formed this South African cohort.

Assay used: immunoSEQ multiplex PCR; TCRdb lists only in-frame clones, some missing. Altogether approximately 30,000 clones are present, 80% to 95% being singletons, with the ten largest covering 6% to 8%. Study-level results: The TCR-beta difference was not significant; alpha differences partly reflected length.

Of note for this clone: Its antigen remains unknown.

After removal of 4 bases from V and 0 bases from J, the junction contained 6 bases not matched to a gene. This CDR3 contains 17 residues. Germline CDR1 SGDLS, CDR2 YYNGEE. The genes are TRBV9 and TRBJ2-3; 12 bases map to TRBD2. The specimen was PBMCs. The TCR comes from a donor between 10 and 35 years old with latent tuberculosis or without tuberculosis infection. Some clones in this sample may be carry-over from other donors' samples. DNA for the CDR3: TGTGCCAGCAGCTTAGGGACTAGCGGGTTTAGCACAGATACGCAGTATTTT. Protein sequence: CASSLGTSGFSTDTQYF.